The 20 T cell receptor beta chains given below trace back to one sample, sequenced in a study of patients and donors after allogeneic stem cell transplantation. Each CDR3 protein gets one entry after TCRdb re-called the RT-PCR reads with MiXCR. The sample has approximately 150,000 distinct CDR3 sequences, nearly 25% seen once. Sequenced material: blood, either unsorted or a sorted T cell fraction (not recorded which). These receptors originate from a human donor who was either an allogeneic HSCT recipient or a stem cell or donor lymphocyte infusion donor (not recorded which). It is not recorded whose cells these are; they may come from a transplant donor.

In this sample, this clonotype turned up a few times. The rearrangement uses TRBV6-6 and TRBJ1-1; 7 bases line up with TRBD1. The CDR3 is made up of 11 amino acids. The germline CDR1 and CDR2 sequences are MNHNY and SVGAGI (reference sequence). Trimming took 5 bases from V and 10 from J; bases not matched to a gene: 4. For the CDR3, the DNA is TGTGCCAGCAGTCCGACAGGGCCAGCTTTCTTT. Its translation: CASSPTGPAFF.

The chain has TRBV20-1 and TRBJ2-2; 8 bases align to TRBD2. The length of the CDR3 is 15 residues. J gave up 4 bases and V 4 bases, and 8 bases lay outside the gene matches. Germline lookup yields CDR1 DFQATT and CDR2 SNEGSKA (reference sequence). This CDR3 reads CSANPASGFTGELFF. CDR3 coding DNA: TGCAGTGCTAACCCGGCTAGCGGGTTCACCGGGGAGCTGTTTTTT.

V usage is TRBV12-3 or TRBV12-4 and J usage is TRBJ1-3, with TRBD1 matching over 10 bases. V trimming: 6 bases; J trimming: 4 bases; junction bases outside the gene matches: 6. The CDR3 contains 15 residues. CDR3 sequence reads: CASSSGTGAGNTIYF. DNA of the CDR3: TGTGCCAGCAGCTCCGGGACAGGGGCCGGAAACACCATATATTTT.

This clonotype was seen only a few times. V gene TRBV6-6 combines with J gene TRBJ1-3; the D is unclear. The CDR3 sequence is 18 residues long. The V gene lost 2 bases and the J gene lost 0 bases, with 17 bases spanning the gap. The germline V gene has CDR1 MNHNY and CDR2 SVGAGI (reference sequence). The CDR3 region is CASSYGRLQWLSGNTIYF. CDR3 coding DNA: TGTGCCAGCAGTTACGGCAGGTTACAGTGGCTCTCTGGAAACACCATATATTTT.

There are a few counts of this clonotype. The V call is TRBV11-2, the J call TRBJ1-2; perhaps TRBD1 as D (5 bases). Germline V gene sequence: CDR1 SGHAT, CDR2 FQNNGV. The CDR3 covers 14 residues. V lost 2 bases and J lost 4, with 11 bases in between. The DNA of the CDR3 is TGTGCCAGCAGCTTATTTCAGGGCCCCTATGGCTACACCTTC. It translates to CASSLFQGPYGYTF. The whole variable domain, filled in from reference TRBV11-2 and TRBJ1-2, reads EAGVAQSPRYKIIEKRQSVAFWCNPISGHATLYWYQQILGQGPKLLIQFQNNGVVDDSQLPKDRFSAERLKGVDSTLKIQPAKLEDSAVYLCASSLFQGPYGYTFGSGTRLTVV.

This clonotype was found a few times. The CDR3 DNA sequence: TGCAGCGTTGAAGATCGGGGGAGGTTCTTC. Translation gives CSVEDRGRFF. This chain connects TRBV29-1 to TRBJ2-1; weak D call: TRBD2 (6 bases). The CDR3 consists of 10 residues. Trimming shortened V by 0 bases and J by 15 bases, and 9 bases separated the two germline ends. Germline assignment: CDR1 SQVTM and CDR2 ANQGSEA.

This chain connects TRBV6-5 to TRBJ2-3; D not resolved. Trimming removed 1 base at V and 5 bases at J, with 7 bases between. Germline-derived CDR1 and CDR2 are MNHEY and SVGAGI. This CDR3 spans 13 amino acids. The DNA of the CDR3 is TGTGCCAGCAGTTACTGGGCGCAAGATACGCAGTATTTT. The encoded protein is CASSYWAQDTQYF.

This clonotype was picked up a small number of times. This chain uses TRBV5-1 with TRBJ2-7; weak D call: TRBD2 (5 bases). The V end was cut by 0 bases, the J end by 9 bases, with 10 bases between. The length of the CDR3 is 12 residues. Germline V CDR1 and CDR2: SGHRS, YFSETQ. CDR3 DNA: TGCGCCAGCAGCTTGGTAGGGAGTGGGCAGTACTTC. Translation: CASSLVGSGQYF.

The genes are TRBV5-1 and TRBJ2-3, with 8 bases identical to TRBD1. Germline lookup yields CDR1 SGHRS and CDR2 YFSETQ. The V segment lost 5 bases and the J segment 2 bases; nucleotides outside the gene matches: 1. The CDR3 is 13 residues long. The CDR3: CASRDRDTDTQYF. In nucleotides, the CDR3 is TGCGCCAGCAGGGACAGGGACACAGATACGCAGTATTTT.

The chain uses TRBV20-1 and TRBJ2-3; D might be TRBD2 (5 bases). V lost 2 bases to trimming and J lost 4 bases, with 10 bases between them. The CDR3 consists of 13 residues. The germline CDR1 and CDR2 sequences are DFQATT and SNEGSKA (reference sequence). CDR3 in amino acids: CSARSSWADTQYF. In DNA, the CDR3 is TGCAGTGCTAGATCTAGCTGGGCAGATACGCAGTATTTT.

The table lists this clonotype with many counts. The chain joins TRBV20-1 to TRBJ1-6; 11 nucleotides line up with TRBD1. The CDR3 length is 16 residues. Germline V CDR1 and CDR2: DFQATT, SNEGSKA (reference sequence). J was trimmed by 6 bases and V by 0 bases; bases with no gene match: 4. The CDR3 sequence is CSARDTGQGGNSPLHF. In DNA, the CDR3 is TGCAGTGCTAGAGACACGGGACAGGGGGGTAATTCACCCCTCCACTTT.

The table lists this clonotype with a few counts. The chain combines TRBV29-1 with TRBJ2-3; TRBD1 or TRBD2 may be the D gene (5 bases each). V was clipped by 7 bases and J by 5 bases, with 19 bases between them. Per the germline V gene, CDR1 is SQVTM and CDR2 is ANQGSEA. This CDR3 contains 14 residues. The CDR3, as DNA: TGCAGCGCACGAACCGGGACCTCAGTAGATACGCAGTATTTT. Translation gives CSARTGTSVDTQYF.

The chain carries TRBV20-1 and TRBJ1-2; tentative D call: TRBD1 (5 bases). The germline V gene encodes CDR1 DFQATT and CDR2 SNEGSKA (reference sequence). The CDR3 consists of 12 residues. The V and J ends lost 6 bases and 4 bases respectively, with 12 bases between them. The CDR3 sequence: CSARAGPYGYTF. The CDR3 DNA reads TGCAGTGCCAGGGCAGGGCCCTATGGCTACACCTTC.

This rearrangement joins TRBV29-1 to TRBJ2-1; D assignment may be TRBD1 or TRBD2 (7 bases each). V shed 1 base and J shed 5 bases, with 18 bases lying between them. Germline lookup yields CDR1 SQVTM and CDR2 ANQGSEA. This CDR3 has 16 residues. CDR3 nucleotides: TGCAGCGTTGAAGGTTTGGGAGGGGGCCTGAACAATGAGCAGTTCTTC. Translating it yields CSVEGLGGGLNNEQFF.

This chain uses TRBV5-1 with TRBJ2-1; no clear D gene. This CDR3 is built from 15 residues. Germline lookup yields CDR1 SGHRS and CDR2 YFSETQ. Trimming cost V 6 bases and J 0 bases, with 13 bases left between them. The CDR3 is CASTVTAGSYNEQFF. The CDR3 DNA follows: TGCGCCAGCACCGTGACGGCCGGCTCCTACAATGAGCAGTTCTTC.

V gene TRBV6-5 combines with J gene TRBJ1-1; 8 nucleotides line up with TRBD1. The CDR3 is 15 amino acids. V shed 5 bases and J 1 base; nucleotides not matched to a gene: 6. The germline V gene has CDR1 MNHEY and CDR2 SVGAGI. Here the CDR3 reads CASSETDRGNTEAFF. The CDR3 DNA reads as TGTGCCAGCAGTGAGACCGACAGGGGGAACACTGAAGCTTTCTTT.

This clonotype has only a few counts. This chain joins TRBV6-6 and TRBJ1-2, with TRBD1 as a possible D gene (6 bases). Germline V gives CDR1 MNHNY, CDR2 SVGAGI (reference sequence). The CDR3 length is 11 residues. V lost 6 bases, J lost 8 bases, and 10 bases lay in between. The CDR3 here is CASRQTGGYTF. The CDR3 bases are TGTGCCAGCAGGCAGACAGGAGGCTACACCTTC.

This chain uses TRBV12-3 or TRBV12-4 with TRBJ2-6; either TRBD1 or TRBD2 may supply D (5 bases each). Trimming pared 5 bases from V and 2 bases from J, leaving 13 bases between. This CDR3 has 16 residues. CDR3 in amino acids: CASSPNLGAGANVLTF. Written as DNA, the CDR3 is TGTGCCAGCAGTCCTAATTTGGGGGCTGGGGCCAACGTCCTGACTTTC.

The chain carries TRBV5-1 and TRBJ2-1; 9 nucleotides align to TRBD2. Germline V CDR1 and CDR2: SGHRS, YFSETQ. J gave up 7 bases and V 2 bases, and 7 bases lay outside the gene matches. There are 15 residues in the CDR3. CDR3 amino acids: CASSLLAGGENEQFF. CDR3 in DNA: TGCGCCAGCAGCTTACTAGCGGGTGGGGAAAATGAGCAGTTCTTC.

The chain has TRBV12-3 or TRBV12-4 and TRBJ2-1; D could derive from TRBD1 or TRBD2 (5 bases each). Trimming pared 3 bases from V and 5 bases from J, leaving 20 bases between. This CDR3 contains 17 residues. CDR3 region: CASSFFNFQGSDNEQFF. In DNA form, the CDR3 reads TGTGCCAGCAGTTTCTTTAACTTTCAGGGTAGCGACAATGAGCAGTTCTTC.